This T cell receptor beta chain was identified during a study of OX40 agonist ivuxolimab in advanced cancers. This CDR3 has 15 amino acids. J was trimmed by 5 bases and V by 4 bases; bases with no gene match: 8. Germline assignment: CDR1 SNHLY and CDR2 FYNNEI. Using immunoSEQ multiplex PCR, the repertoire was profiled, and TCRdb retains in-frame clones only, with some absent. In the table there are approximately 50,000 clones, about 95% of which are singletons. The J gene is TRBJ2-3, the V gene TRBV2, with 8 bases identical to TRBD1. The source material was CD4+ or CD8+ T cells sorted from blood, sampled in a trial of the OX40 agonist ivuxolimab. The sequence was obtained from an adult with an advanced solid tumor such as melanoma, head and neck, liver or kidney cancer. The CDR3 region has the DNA TGTGCCAGCAGTGGCGGTCAGGGGGCGGGAGATACGCAGTATTTT. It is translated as CASSGGQGAGDTQYF.